Shown below are 18 T cell receptor beta chains from a single sample sequenced in a study of blood T cell repertoires in COVID-19. Sequencing used immunoSEQ multiplex PCR; TCRdb keeps in-frame clones, though not all of them. The sample records 290,000 or so clones, approximately 80% being singletons. The specimen sequenced was PBMCs or T cells enriched from blood (not recorded which). Receptors were obtained from a man aged 35-49 years who had been exposed to COVID-19.

V usage is TRBV7-3 and J usage is TRBJ2-5; TRBD1 might be the D (6 bases). In germline, CDR1 is SGHTA, CDR2 FQGTGA. The CDR3 extends over 14 amino acids. V was clipped by 0 bases and J by 5 bases, with 10 bases between them. CDR3 sequence reads: CASSLTGGGETQYF. In DNA, the CDR3 is TGTGCCAGCAGCTTAACAGGGGGTGGGGAGACCCAGTACTTC.

The chain carries TRBV7-2 and TRBJ2-1; 9 bases match TRBD2. CDR1 SGHTA and CDR2 FQGNSA come from the germline V gene. The CDR3 consists of 16 residues. The V gene end was trimmed by 4 bases and the J gene end by 8 bases; junction bases not matched to a gene: 12. The CDR3 region has the DNA TGTGCCAGCAGCTCCCGGCGAAGCGGGAGGATTTATGAGCAGTTCTTC. This sequence encodes CASSSRRSGRIYEQFF.

V is TRBV7-9 and J is TRBJ2-5; 8 nucleotides match TRBD1. With V trimmed by 5 bases and J by 3 bases, 5 bases remained unmatched. Germline V CDR1 and CDR2: SEHNR, FQNEAQ (reference sequence). The CDR3 runs 14 residues. CDR3 bases: TGTGCCAGCAGCGGACAGGGAGTCGAAGAGACCCAGTACTTC. This codes for CASSGQGVEETQYF.

The rearrangement links TRBV11-3 to TRBJ2-7, with 9 nucleotides matching TRBD1. Germline trimming cut 5 bases from V and 8 bases from J; bases unmatched to any gene: 10. The germline gives CDR1 SGHNT, CDR2 YENEEA. This CDR3 comprises 14 residues. The CDR3 sequence: CASSQGQGTGQQYF. The CDR3 bases are TGTGCCAGCAGCCAGGGACAGGGAACCGGGCAGCAGTACTTC.

This chain connects TRBV27 to TRBJ2-2, with TRBD2 matching 7 bases. The germline V gene encodes CDR1 MNHEY and CDR2 SMNVEV (reference sequence). V lost 4 bases, J lost 4 bases, and 3 bases stayed unmatched. This CDR3 region has 14 residues. The CDR3 protein is CASSSLAGTGELFF. For the CDR3, the DNA is TGTGCCAGCAGTTCCTTAGCGGGCACCGGGGAGCTGTTTTTT.

This clone was observed once. The chain recombines TRBV2 with TRBJ1-5; D possibly corresponds to TRBD1 (6 bases). Germline loops: CDR1 SNHLY, CDR2 FYNNEI. There are 14 residues in the CDR3. V shed 6 bases and J shed 2 bases, with 11 bases lying between them. CDR3 residues: CASRKRQGNQPQHF. In DNA form, the CDR3 reads TGTGCCAGCAGGAAGCGACAGGGCAATCAGCCCCAGCATTTT.

The chain is built from TRBV19 and TRBJ2-7; maybe TRBD1 (6 bases). This CDR3 comprises 15 residues. The ends were cut back, 4 bases at V and 0 bases at J, with 13 bases in the middle. Germline-derived CDR1 and CDR2 are LNHDA and SQIVND (reference sequence). The CDR3 DNA reads as TGTGCCAGTAGTACCTCAGACAGGCACTCCTACGAGCAGTACTTC. Amino acids: CASSTSDRHSYEQYF.

This clone occurred many times. The rearrangement links TRBV7-8 to TRBJ2-7; TRBD1 might be the D (6 bases). CDR3 length: 13 residues. The germline V gene has CDR1 SGHVS and CDR2 FQNEAQ. V was clipped by 8 bases and J by 6 bases, with 17 bases between them. CDR3 sequence reads: CASGQDRSVEQYF. CDR3 nucleotide sequence: TGTGCCAGCGGGCAAGACAGGTCGGTCGAGCAGTACTTC.

The rearrangement links TRBV3-1 (or the pseudogene TRBV3-2) to TRBJ2-3, with a tentative D call TRBD2 (6 bases). V gave up 6 bases and J gave up 5 bases, with 21 bases separating them. The CDR3 totals 16 residues. Germline assignment: CDR1 LGHDT and CDR2 YNNKEL (reference sequence). CDR3 DNA sequence: TGTGCCAGCAGGGACAAGGTAACGGGAGCTGGAGATACGCAGTATTTT. Amino acids: CASRDKVTGAGDTQYF.

The genes are TRBV7-9 and TRBJ2-2, with 7 bases identical to TRBD1. The junction had 7 bases not matched to a gene; V was cut back by 7 bases and J by 5 bases. The CDR3 is 14 amino acids. CDR1 SEHNR and CDR2 FQNEAQ come from the germline V gene (reference sequence). This chain's CDR3 is CASNRDSKTGELFF. In nucleotides, the CDR3 is TGTGCCAGCAACCGGGACAGCAAAACCGGGGAGCTGTTTTTT.

This clone was found a few times. The CDR3, as DNA: TGTGCCAGCAGCCTCGGACAGGGGGCGTTTTCACCCCTCCACTTT. Protein: CASSLGQGAFSPLHF. The chain employs TRBV5-5 and TRBJ1-6, with 11 positions matching TRBD1. This CDR3 comprises 15 residues. The ends lost 4 bases at V and 9 bases at J; junction bases unmatched: 6. Germline loops: CDR1 SGHKS, CDR2 YYEKEE (reference sequence).

A few counts support this clone. J is TRBJ2-5 and V is TRBV7-9, with TRBD1 matching over 8 bases. Germline loops: CDR1 SEHNR, CDR2 FQNEAQ (reference sequence). This CDR3 is 18 amino acids long. V lost 1 base to trimming and J lost 3 bases; unmatched junction nucleotides: 13. Here the CDR3 reads CASSLDAWPGGAEETQYF. CDR3 DNA sequence: TGTGCCAGCAGCTTAGATGCGTGGCCAGGGGGCGCGGAAGAGACCCAGTACTTC.

The V call is TRBV6-5, the J call TRBJ1-5; no clear D. The CDR3 sequence is 13 residues long. V lost 8 bases to trimming and J lost 3 bases, with 11 bases between them. Per germline, CDR1 MNHEY and CDR2 SVGAGI. CDR3 DNA: TGTGCCAGCGGGGAGAACCCCAATCAGCCCCAGCATTTT. It specifies CASGENPNQPQHF.

The chain links TRBV19 to TRBJ1-5; D is possibly TRBD1 (6 bases). Trimming took off 10 bases at V and 0 bases at J, with 13 bases between the two ends. The CDR3 has 14 amino acids. Germline CDR1 LNHDA, CDR2 SQIVND (reference sequence). The DNA for the CDR3 is TGTGCCACCAGGACAGACCATAGCAATCAGCCCCAGCATTTT. Protein sequence: CATRTDHSNQPQHF.

The rearrangement links TRBV27 to TRBJ2-7; TRBD2 agrees at 8 bases. V lost 4 bases and J lost 6; bases outside the gene matches: 8. This CDR3 is built from 14 residues. Germline CDR1 and CDR2: MNHEY and SMNVEV (reference sequence). CDR3 coding DNA: TGTGCCAGCAGTTCCAGTGGACTAGCTCGCGAGCAGTACTTC. The encoded protein is CASSSSGLAREQYF.

The chain links TRBV5-8 to TRBJ1-4; no reliable D call. The CDR3 consists of 14 residues. V shed 1 base and J shed 7 bases, with 11 bases lying between them. Germline CDR1 reads SGHTS; CDR2 reads YDEGEE. CDR3 residues: CASSLLGLGEKLFF. In DNA, the CDR3 is TGTGCCAGCAGCTTGTTGGGCCTCGGTGAAAAACTGTTTTTT.

The rearrangement links TRBV20-1 to TRBJ2-3; the match to TRBD2 covers 7 bases. V lost 3 bases to trimming and J lost 0 bases; unmatched junction nucleotides: 6. This CDR3 has 15 residues. The V gene's germline CDR1 is DFQATT and CDR2 SNEGSKA (reference sequence). The CDR3 DNA follows: TGCAGTGCTAGTTGGCGGGAGACAAGCACAGATACGCAGTATTTT. It specifies CSASWRETSTDTQYF.

The chain has TRBV16 and TRBJ1-5; 12 bases match TRBD1. Trimming took 4 bases from V and 5 from J; bases not matched to a gene: 21. Per germline, CDR1 KGHSY and CDR2 FQNENV. The CDR3 totals 21 residues. CDR3: CASSLPKTGTGGLGSDQPQHF. CDR3 nucleotide sequence: TGTGCCAGCAGCCTTCCTAAAACCGGGACAGGGGGCTTGGGGTCGGATCAGCCCCAGCATTTT.